This T cell receptor (beta chain) was sequenced during a study of T cell responses to AZD1222 COVID-19 vaccine. Study results and limitations: It was only five to seven AZD1222 recipients who were seropositive at baseline. None of the repertoires were sampled until the peak T cell response had passed. Two doses of AZD1222 preceded a rise in Spike-specific TCR breadth and depth. Among the donors, most were white British and more were female, and clonal diversity was possibly underestimated.

CDR1 is KGHSH, CDR2 LQKENI, per germline. CDR3 length: 15 residues. V lost 2 bases and J lost 8, with 18 bases in between. For this clone: Its matching antigen is unknown.

Profiling relied on immunoSEQ multiplex PCR, and the TCRdb table lists in-frame clones only, not all of them. The data hold about 96,000 clones, with roughly nine tenths observed a single time. Sequenced here: peripheral blood, sampled on day 0 of AZD1222 vaccination. The sequence derives from an adult in good health. The V gene is TRBV18, the J gene TRBJ1-2; perhaps TRBD1 as D (5 bases). CDR3 protein: CASSPDLQGAGGYTF. The CDR3, as DNA: TGTGCCAGCTCACCAGATTTGCAAGGGGCGGGAGGCTACACCTTC.